The 9 T cell receptor beta chains in this list originate from one sample, sequenced in a study of blood T cell repertoires in COVID-19. TCRdb's copy holds only in-frame clones and misses some; the assay was immunoSEQ multiplex PCR. The sample carries about 200,000 clones, about 88% recorded once. Sequenced: peripheral blood. Receptors were obtained from a man in his forties with active or convalescent COVID-19.

This chain links TRBV9 with TRBJ2-7; 7 positions agree with TRBD1. CDR3 length: 16 residues. Germline V CDR1 and CDR2: SGDLS, YYNGEE. With V trimmed by 1 base and J by 4 bases, 11 bases remained unmatched. CDR3 amino acids: CASSVKGDSTLYEQYF. DNA for the CDR3: TGTGCCAGCAGCGTAAAGGGGGACAGCACACTTTACGAGCAGTACTTC.

This chain links TRBV5-4 with TRBJ2-1, with D possibly being TRBD1 (6 bases). Germline V gene sequence: CDR1 SGHNT, CDR2 YYREEE (reference sequence). The CDR3 runs to 16 residues. The V end was cut by 1 base, the J end by 1 base, with 12 bases between. As DNA, the CDR3 is TGTGCCAGCAGCTTGTCGACAGGTGGGTCCTACAATGAGCAGTTCTTC. Its translation is CASSLSTGGSYNEQFF.

The chain carries TRBV5-1 and TRBJ2-1, with 12 bases fitting TRBD2. The CDR3 sequence is 16 residues long. The trim removed 4 bases at V and 8 bases at J, leaving 10 bases unmatched. The germline V gene has CDR1 SGHRS and CDR2 YFSETQ. The CDR3 sequence is CASSLTLAGGVDEQFF. As DNA, the CDR3 is TGCGCCAGCAGCCTGACACTAGCGGGAGGTGTGGATGAGCAGTTCTTC.

This chain joins TRBV28 and TRBJ1-5; TRBD1 matches 8 bases. After removal of 5 bases from V and 7 bases from J, the junction contained 4 bases not matched to a gene. The germline V gene encodes CDR1 MDHEN and CDR2 SYDVKM. This CDR3 has 13 amino acids. CDR3 in DNA: TGTGCCAGCAGTCCGGACAGGGCGCAGCCCCAGCATTTT. It encodes CASSPDRAQPQHF.

The V call is TRBV11-2, the J call TRBJ2-1, with 7 nucleotides matching TRBD2. V dropped 5 bases and J dropped 2; count of bases not matched to a gene: 12. The CDR3 runs 17 residues. Germline V CDR1 and CDR2: SGHAT, FQNNGV. The CDR3 here is CASSPGPGLGPYNEQFF. The CDR3 DNA reads TGTGCCAGCAGCCCTGGCCCCGGACTAGGGCCCTACAATGAGCAGTTCTTC.

This clone came up a few times. V is TRBV10-3 and J is TRBJ2-7, with a tentative D call TRBD2 (6 bases). The germline CDR1 and CDR2 sequences are ENHRY and SYGVKD. V gave up 6 bases and J gave up 6 bases, with 12 bases separating them. CDR3 length equals 12 residues. The CDR3 sequence: CAISPTSPEQYF. In DNA, the CDR3 is TGTGCCATCAGCCCGACTAGTCCCGAGCAGTACTTC.

The chain carries TRBV7-9 and TRBJ2-5; 8 nucleotides agree with TRBD1. The CDR3 is 14 amino acids. After removal of 4 bases from V and 5 bases from J, the junction contained 6 bases not matched to a gene. Germline V gives CDR1 SEHNR, CDR2 FQNEAQ (reference sequence). The chain's CDR3 is CASSSQGAEETQYF. The CDR3 DNA sequence: TGTGCCAGCAGCTCTCAGGGGGCCGAGGAGACCCAGTACTTC.

This chain connects TRBV5-4 to TRBJ1-2; D is unclear. The germline V and J ends were trimmed by 4 bases and 1 base, with 17 bases remaining between them. Germline V gene data show CDR1 as SGHNT and CDR2 as YYREEE (reference sequence). The CDR3 has 16 residues. The CDR3 sequence: CASSSGKAYDNYGYTF. For the CDR3, the DNA is TGTGCCAGCAGCAGCGGGAAGGCCTACGATAACTATGGCTACACCTTC.

The J gene is TRBJ2-7, the V gene TRBV7-9, with a tentative D call TRBD1 (6 bases). The germline V gene encodes CDR1 SEHNR and CDR2 FQNEAQ (reference sequence). Trimming took off 1 base at V and 2 bases at J, with 12 bases between the two ends. This CDR3 spans 15 amino acids. Written as DNA, the CDR3 is TGTGCCAGCAGCTTAGTAGGGGCAGGGGCCTACGAGCAGTACTTC. This encodes CASSLVGAGAYEQYF.